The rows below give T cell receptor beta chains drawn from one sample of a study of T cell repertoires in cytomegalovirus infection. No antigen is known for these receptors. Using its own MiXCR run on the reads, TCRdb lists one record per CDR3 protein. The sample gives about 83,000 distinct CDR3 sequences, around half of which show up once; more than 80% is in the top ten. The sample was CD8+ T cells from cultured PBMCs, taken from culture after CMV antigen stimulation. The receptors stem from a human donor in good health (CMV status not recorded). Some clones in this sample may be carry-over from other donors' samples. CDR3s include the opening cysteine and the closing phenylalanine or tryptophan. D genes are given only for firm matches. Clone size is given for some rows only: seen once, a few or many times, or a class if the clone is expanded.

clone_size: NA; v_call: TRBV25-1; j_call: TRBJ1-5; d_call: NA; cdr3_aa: CASSESRGGQYNQPQHF; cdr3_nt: TGTGCCAGCAGTGAATCCCGCGGTGGACAGTACAATCAGCCCCAGCATTTT
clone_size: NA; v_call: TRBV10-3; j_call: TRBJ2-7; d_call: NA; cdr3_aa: CAIRSGAPFPYEQYF; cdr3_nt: TGTGCCATCAGGTCCGGGGCCCCATTCCCCTACGAGCAGTACTTC
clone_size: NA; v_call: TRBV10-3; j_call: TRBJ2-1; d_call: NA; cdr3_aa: CAISESRAPLDNEQFF; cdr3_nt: TGTGCCATCAGTGAGTCCCGGGCCCCTCTGGACAATGAGCAGTTCTTC
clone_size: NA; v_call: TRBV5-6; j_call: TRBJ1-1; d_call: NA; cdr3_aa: CASSPSGYTEAFF; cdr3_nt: TGTGCCAGCAGCCCCTCTGGGTACACTGAAGCTTTCTTT
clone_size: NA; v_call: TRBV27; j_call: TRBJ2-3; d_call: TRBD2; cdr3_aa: CASSSLASGKIPDTQYF; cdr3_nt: TGTGCCAGCAGTTCGCTGGCTAGCGGGAAAATCCCAGATACGCAGTATTTT
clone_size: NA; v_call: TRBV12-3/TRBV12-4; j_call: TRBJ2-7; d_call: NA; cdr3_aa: CASSPPSFSYEQYF; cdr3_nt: TGTGCCAGCAGTCCCCCGAGTTTCTCCTACGAGCAGTACTTC
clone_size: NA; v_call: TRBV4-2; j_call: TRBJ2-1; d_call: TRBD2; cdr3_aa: CASSPRGGREAYNHPYNEQFF; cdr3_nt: TGTGCCAGCAGCCCAAGAGGTGGGCGGGAGGCTTATAACCATCCCTACAATGAGCAGTTCTTC
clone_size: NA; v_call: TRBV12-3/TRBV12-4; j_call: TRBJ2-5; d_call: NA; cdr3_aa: CASSFRTQQETQYF; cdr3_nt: TGTGCCAGCAGTTTTAGGACACAACAAGAGACCCAGTACTTC
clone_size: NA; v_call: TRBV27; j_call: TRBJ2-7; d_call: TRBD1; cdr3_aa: CASSPGTVYYEQYF; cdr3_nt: TGTGCCAGCAGTCCGGGGACAGTATACTACGAGCAGTACTTC
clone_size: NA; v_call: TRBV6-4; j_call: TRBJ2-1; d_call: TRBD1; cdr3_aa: CASSSWTGEGVYNEQFF; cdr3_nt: TGTGCCAGCAGTTCATGGACAGGAGAGGGGGTATACAATGAGCAGTTCTTC
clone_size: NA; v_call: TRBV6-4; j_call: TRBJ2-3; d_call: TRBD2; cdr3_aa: CASSDSTSGVSDTQYF; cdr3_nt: TGTGCCAGCAGTGACTCGACTAGCGGGGTTTCAGATACGCAGTATTTT
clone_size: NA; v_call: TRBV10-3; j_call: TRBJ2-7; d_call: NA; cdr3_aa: CATMQGDNEQYF; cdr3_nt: TGTGCCACGATGCAGGGAGATAACGAGCAGTACTTC
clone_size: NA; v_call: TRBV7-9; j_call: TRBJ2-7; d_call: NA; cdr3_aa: CASSLAPDLFF; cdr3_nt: TGTGCCAGCAGCCTTGCCCCCGATCTTTTCTTC
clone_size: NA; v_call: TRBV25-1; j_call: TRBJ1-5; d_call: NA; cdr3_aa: CASSEYGNQPQHF; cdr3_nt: TGTGCCAGCAGTGAATATGGCAATCAGCCCCAGCATTTT
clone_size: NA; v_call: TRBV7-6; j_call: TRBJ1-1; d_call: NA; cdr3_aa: CASSLPGARGAEAFF; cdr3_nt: TGTGCCAGCAGCCTACCAGGGGCCCGGGGCGCTGAAGCTTTCTTT
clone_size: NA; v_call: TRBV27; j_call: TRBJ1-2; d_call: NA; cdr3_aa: CASSSTGPPSTF; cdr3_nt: TGTGCCAGCAGTTCTACAGGTCCCCCAAGCACCTTC
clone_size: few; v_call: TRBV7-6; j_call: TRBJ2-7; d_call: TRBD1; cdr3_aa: CASSLGQGVSTIYEQYF; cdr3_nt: TGTGCCAGCAGCTTGGGACAGGGGGTCTCGACTATTTACGAGCAGTACTTC
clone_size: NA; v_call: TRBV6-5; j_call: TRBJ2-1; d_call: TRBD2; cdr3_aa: CASSYGGRAGYEQFF; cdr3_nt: TGTGCCAGCAGTTACGGCGGGAGGGCCGGTTATGAGCAGTTCTTC
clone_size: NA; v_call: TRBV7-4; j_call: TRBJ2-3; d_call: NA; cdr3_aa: CASSFGRAGTDTQYF; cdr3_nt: TGTGCCAGCAGCTTCGGGCGGGCGGGCACAGATACGCAGTATTTT
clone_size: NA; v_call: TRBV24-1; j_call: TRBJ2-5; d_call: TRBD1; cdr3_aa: CATSDLGTGGAGETQYF; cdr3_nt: TGTGCCACCAGTGATTTGGGAACAGGGGGCGCGGGAGAGACCCAGTACTTC
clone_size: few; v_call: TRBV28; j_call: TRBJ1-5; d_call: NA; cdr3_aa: CASSWTHSNQPQHF; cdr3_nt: TGTGCCAGCAGTTGGACTCATAGCAATCAGCCCCAGCATTTT